This is a list of T cell receptor beta chains from one sample in a study of untreated major depressive disorder. Sequencing was performed with immunoSEQ multiplex PCR; in TCRdb, only in-frame clones are kept and a portion is missing. The sample carries 10,000 to 15,000 clones, about nine tenths recorded once. Sequenced input: CD4+ T cells from PBMCs. Receptors were obtained from a woman in her twenties or thirties with major depressive disorder. The CDR3 runs from the conserved cysteine through the conserved F or W. Each record gives: clone size, V gene, J gene, D gene, CDR3 DNA, CDR3 protein. D genes are given only for firm matches. Clone size is not always given. Where it is, it says once, few, many or a class for expanded clones.

>.|TRBV10-2|TRBJ1-2|TRBD1
TGCGCCAGCAGCCGGGACAGCTACTATGGCTACACCTTC
CASSRDSYYGYTF
>.|TRBV6-5|TRBJ2-3|.
TGTGCCAGCAGTTACACTTTGGGAGGAAGCACAGATACGCAGTATTTT
CASSYTLGGSTDTQYF
>.|TRBV18|TRBJ2-1|TRBD2
TGTGCCAGCTCACCATTTGAGACTAGCGGGCCCCTCAATGAGCAGTTCTTC
CASSPFETSGPLNEQFF
>.|TRBV30|TRBJ1-6|.
TGTGCCTGGAGTGTAAAATGGGTCCAAGCCGGTTCACCCCTCCACTTT
CAWSVKWVQAGSPLHF
>.|TRBV7-9|TRBJ2-7|.
TGTGCCAGCAGCTTAGCGAACCGCTCCCTCCTTGGGGCCGAGCAGTACTTC
CASSLANRSLLGAEQYF
>once|TRBV5-1|TRBJ1-4|.
TGCGCCAGCAGCTATACAGGCGAAAAACTGTTTTTT
CASSYTGEKLFF
>.|TRBV19|TRBJ1-1|.
TGTGCCAGTCACAGGGTCTCTATGAACACTGAAGCTTTCTTT
CASHRVSMNTEAFF
>few|TRBV5-1|TRBJ2-7|.
TGCGCCAGCAGCTTTAGGGACGCCGTCTACGAGCAGTACTTC
CASSFRDAVYEQYF
>few|TRBV6-1|TRBJ1-5|.
TGTGCCAGCAGGGGGTTGGGGGGTCGCAATCAGCCCCAGCATTTT
CASRGLGGRNQPQHF
>.|TRBV27|TRBJ2-5|.
TGTGCCAGCAGTCCTTACGCTAGCCAGACCCAGTACTTC
CASSPYASQTQYF
>.|TRBV7-3|TRBJ2-1|TRBD2
TGTGCCAGCAGCTTAGGACTAGCGGGAGGGAATGAGCAGTTCTTC
CASSLGLAGGNEQFF
>.|TRBV4-3|TRBJ2-2|.
TGCGCCAGCAGCCAAGATATTGCGGGAACGAACACCGGGGAGCTGTTTTTT
CASSQDIAGTNTGELFF
>.|TRBV30|TRBJ1-1|.
TGTGCCTGGAGCGGACACCCGCCGGGGAACACTGAAGCTTTCTTT
CAWSGHPPGNTEAFF
>.|TRBV30|TRBJ2-1|TRBD2
TGTGCCCGACGGACTAGCGTCTACAATGAGCAGTTCTTC
CARRTSVYNEQFF
>.|TRBV6-1|TRBJ1-1|.
TGTGCCAGCAGCTACAGGTTAAACACTGAAGCTTTCTTT
CASSYRLNTEAFF
>.|TRBV5-1|TRBJ1-5|TRBD1
TGCGCCAGCAGCTTGGAGGGACAGGGCAATCAGCCCCAGCATTTT
CASSLEGQGNQPQHF
>.|TRBV23-1|TRBJ1-1|TRBD1
TGCGCCAGCAGTCAATCGGACAGGGCCAGCACTGAAGCTTTCTTT
CASSQSDRASTEAFF
>.|TRBV5-6|TRBJ1-2|.
TGTGCCAGCAGCTTGCGGAGGGTCTCTTTCTATGGCTACACCTTC
CASSLRRVSFYGYTF
>.|TRBV12-5|TRBJ1-1|TRBD1
TGTGCTAGTGGTCCCGAGGGGGCCACTGAAGCTTTCTTT
CASGPEGATEAFF
>once|TRBV5-1|TRBJ2-7|TRBD2
TGCGCCAGCAGCCCCACGCGGGGGGGGACGAGATACGAGCAGTACTTC
CASSPTRGGTRYEQYF
>.|TRBV2|TRBJ1-4|.
TGTGCCAGCCTAACAGGGAAAGGCGAAAAACTGTTTTTT
CASLTGKGEKLFF
>.|TRBV10-3|TRBJ2-2|.
TGTGCCATCAGTGAGTCGAGGGCACACTCGAACACCGGGGAGCTGTTTTTT
CAISESRAHSNTGELFF
>.|TRBV30|TRBJ1-1|.
TGTGCCTGGAGGGTGCCGGGACCCATGAACACTGAAGCTTTCTTT
CAWRVPGPMNTEAFF
>.|TRBV6-5|TRBJ2-7|.
TGTGCCAGCAGTTCCGCCTACGAGCAGTACTTC
CASSSAYEQYF
>.|TRBV6-5|TRBJ1-2|.
TGTGCCAGCAGAAGGAACGAAAGGGTGAATGGCTACACCTTC
CASRRNERVNGYTF
>.|TRBV6-4|TRBJ2-3|.
TGTGCCAGCAGTGAAAGCGGCACAGATACGCAGTATTTT
CASSESGTDTQYF
>once|TRBV11-3|TRBJ1-1|.
TGTGCCAGCAGCCTTATCACTGAAGCTTTCTTT
CASSLITEAFF
>.|TRBV6-6|TRBJ2-2|.
TGTGCCAGCAGTCACCGGGACACCAGTACCGGGGAGCTGTTTTTT
CASSHRDTSTGELFF
>.|TRBV10-1|TRBJ1-4|.
TGCGCCAGCAGTCCCGGGGATGGGGCTAATGAAAAACTGTTTTTT
CASSPGDGANEKLFF
>.|TRBV30|TRBJ2-5|.
TGTGCCTGGAGTAAAAGGGCCTGGGAGACCCAGTACTTC
CAWSKRAWETQYF
>.|TRBV5-1|TRBJ1-2|TRBD1
TGCGCCAGCAGTTCCGGGACAGGGGATGGCTACACCTTC
CASSSGTGDGYTF
>.|TRBV27|TRBJ2-2|TRBD1
TGTGCCAGCAGCATTAAGTTTAGGACAGGTCCCCCCTACACCGGGGAGCTGTTTTTT
CASSIKFRTGPPYTGELFF
>.|TRBV29-1|TRBJ2-1|.
TGCAGCGTCGTCACTGAGGGAGACTGGCCGTTCTTC
CSVVTEGDWPFF
>.|TRBV4-1|TRBJ2-5|.
TGCGCCAGCAGTCCAAACAGGGCAGAGACCCAGTACTTC
CASSPNRAETQYF
>.|TRBV29-1|TRBJ2-1|TRBD1
TGCAGCGTTGCACGGGACAGGGTGATCGATGAGCAGTTCTTC
CSVARDRVIDEQFF
>.|TRBV18|TRBJ1-5|.
TGTGCCAGCTCAGGGGACGCCGGGAATCAGCCCCAGCATTTT
CASSGDAGNQPQHF
>.|TRBV28|TRBJ1-1|TRBD1
TGTGCCAGCAGTTCCCCCGGGACAGTCACTGAAGCTTTCTTT
CASSSPGTVTEAFF
>.|TRBV6-5|TRBJ2-1|.
TGTGCCAGCAGTTATCACAATGAGCAGTTCTTC
CASSYHNEQFF
>.|TRBV5-1|TRBJ2-7|.
TGCGCCAGCAGGGTCCAGGATCCATACGAGCAGTACTTC
CASRVQDPYEQYF
>.|TRBV5-4|TRBJ2-5|.
TGTGCCAGCAGCCGTGGGACCGAACAAGAGACCCAGTACTTC
CASSRGTEQETQYF
>.|TRBV9|TRBJ2-7|.
TGTGCCAGCAGCGTGGGGGGTAGCGGACCCTACGAGCAGTACTTC
CASSVGGSGPYEQYF
>.|TRBV19|TRBJ2-7|.
TGTGCCAGTAGTAGCTGGGAAAGGTACGAGCAGTACTTC
CASSSWERYEQYF
>.|TRBV5-6|TRBJ1-2|TRBD1
TGTGCCAGCAGCTCGACAGGGTTTAACACCTTC
CASSSTGFNTF
>.|TRBV5-6|TRBJ2-5|.
TGTGCCAGCAGCTTTCGGGCGGGAGAGACCCAGTACTTC
CASSFRAGETQYF
>few|TRBV5-6|TRBJ1-1|TRBD1
TGTGCCAGCAGCCACCGGGACAGGGAGTTTGCTTTCTTT
CASSHRDREFAFF
>.|TRBV9|TRBJ2-3|.
TGTGCCAGCAGCGGGGCGGGGAGAAGCACAGATACGCAGTATTTT
CASSGAGRSTDTQYF
>.|TRBV5-1|TRBJ1-2|TRBD1
TGCGCCAGCAGCTCACAGGGGCAGGACTATGGCTACACCTTC
CASSSQGQDYGYTF
>.|TRBV28|TRBJ1-3|TRBD1
TGTGCCAGCAGTTACGACAGGGTTGGAAACACCATATATTTT
CASSYDRVGNTIYF
>.|TRBV11-2|TRBJ2-7|TRBD1
TGTGCCAGCAGCTTAGATCAAGGGACAGTCTCCTACGAGCAGTACTTC
CASSLDQGTVSYEQYF
>.|TRBV5-4|TRBJ2-2|.
TGTGCCAGCAGGGTTACGGGGCTAAACACCGGGGAGCTGTTTTTT
CASRVTGLNTGELFF
>.|TRBV10-1|TRBJ2-3|TRBD2
TGCGCCAGCAGTGGGACTAGCGGCACAGATACGCAGTATTTT
CASSGTSGTDTQYF
>.|TRBV5-6|TRBJ2-3|TRBD2
TGTGCCAGCAGGGGACTAGAAAAGCGAGATACGCAGTATTTT
CASRGLEKRDTQYF
>.|TRBV29-1|TRBJ2-1|.
TGCAGCGTTGTCCGCGGGCCTGGCAATGAGCAGTTCTTC
CSVVRGPGNEQFF
>.|TRBV30|TRBJ2-3|TRBD2
TGTGCCTGGAGTGCCGGACTAGCGACAGATACGCAGTATTTT
CAWSAGLATDTQYF
>.|TRBV7-2|TRBJ1-1|TRBD1
TGTGCCAGCAGCTCGGGACAGGGGGATGACACTGAAGCTTTCTTT
CASSSGQGDDTEAFF
>.|TRBV12-5|TRBJ2-3|.
TGTGCTAGTGGTTTGGAGATAGATACGCAGTATTTT
CASGLEIDTQYF
>.|TRBV10-2|TRBJ2-7|TRBD2
TGCGCCAGCAGTGACGGGACTAGTCCTCCCGGGCAGTACTTC
CASSDGTSPPGQYF
>.|TRBV25-1|TRBJ1-4|.
TGTGCCAGCAGGGCGGGTCTTAATGAAAAACTGTTTTTT
CASRAGLNEKLFF
>.|TRBV5-4|TRBJ1-1|.
TGTGCCAGCAGCTTGCCGTACACTGAAGCTTTCTTT
CASSLPYTEAFF